One T cell receptor (beta chain) is described in this entry. This entry belongs to a study of blood T cell repertoires in COVID-19. Study-level information: COVID-19 samples collected from the United States, Italy and Spain covered acute and convalescent phases. From T cells, B-cell-depleted T cells, or PBMCs came the material, which was cDNA or gDNA.

Source study methods: The authors estimated nucleated cell counts from reference gene primer amplification. Libraries were prepared by immunoSEQ multiplex PCR; TCRdb keeps only in-frame clonotypes and omits some of them. D and trimming were read from the DNA, whereas the V and J calls and clone size are those reported in that table. Among fewer than 200,000 clones listed, around 90% were seen once. Germline CDR1 reads MNHEY; CDR2 reads SVGAGI. This CDR3 has 15 residues. V dropped 3 bases and J dropped 2 bases, with 14 bases sitting between them. Sequenced material: peripheral blood. The chain uses TRBV6-5 and TRBJ2-7; possibly TRBD2 for D (5 bases). The receptor was isolated from a man aged 40-55 years with active or convalescent COVID-19. The DNA of the CDR3 is TGTGCCAGCAGTTATCCCGGACTGGGGACCTACGAGCAGTACTTC. Translating it yields CASSYPGLGTYEQYF.